The 10 T cell receptor beta chains in this list originate from one sample, sequenced in a study of cytomegalovirus exposure and HLA in healthy donors. With 60 Vbeta and 13 Jbeta primers, the PCR was carried out. Sequenced by immunoSEQ multiplex PCR; TCRdb stores in-frame clones only, minus some. This sample's table has around 190,000 clones. Sequencing was done on a sample of PBMCs. The receptors originated from a woman aged 30 to 39 in good health and CMV-seropositive.

The gene calls are TRBV25-1 and TRBJ2-3; no reliable D call. The CDR3 length is 14 residues. V dropped 0 bases and J dropped 2 bases, with 6 bases sitting between them. Germline CDR1 is MGHDK and CDR2 is SYGVNS. The CDR3 reads CASSEYAFTDTQYF. The CDR3, as DNA: TGTGCCAGCAGTGAATATGCGTTCACAGATACGCAGTATTTT.

The V call is TRBV5-1, the J call TRBJ2-5; 8 positions agree with TRBD1. V trimming: 5 bases; J trimming: 2 bases; junction bases outside the gene matches: 5. The germline gives CDR1 SGHRS, CDR2 YFSETQ. The CDR3 contains 14 residues. The CDR3, as DNA: TGCGCCAGCAGGTCGGGACAGGTTCAAGAGACCCAGTACTTC. Residues: CASRSGQVQETQYF. Based on the CDR3 plus reference TRBV5-1 and TRBJ2-5, the full variable domain is KAGVTQTPRYLIKTRGQQVTLSCSPISGHRSVSWYQQTPGQGLQFLFEYFSETQRNKGNFPGRFSGRQFSNSRSEMNVSTLELGDSALYLCASRSGQVQETQYFGPGTRLLVL.

The chain joins TRBV2 to TRBJ1-2; D possibly corresponds to TRBD1 (5 bases). V was trimmed by 9 bases and J by 0 bases, leaving 14 bases between them. The germline CDR1 and CDR2 sequences are SNHLY and FYNNEI. The CDR3 runs 14 residues. This chain's CDR3 is CARPRQFTNYGYTF. The DNA of the CDR3 is TGTGCCAGGCCACGACAGTTCACTAACTATGGCTACACCTTC.

The gene calls are TRBV11-2 and TRBJ2-3, with D maybe TRBD2 (6 bases). There are 18 residues in the CDR3. Trimming shortened V by 1 base and J by 6 bases, and 23 bases separated the two germline ends. CDR1 and CDR2 (germline): SGHAT, FQNNGV. CDR3 DNA sequence: TGTGCCAGCAGCTTAGTCAAGAGGACTGTGGGGGGAGGTGATACGCAGTATTTT. This sequence encodes CASSLVKRTVGGGDTQYF.

The genes are TRBV9 and TRBJ1-2; TRBD1 matches 7 bases. The CDR3 runs 15 residues. The V gene end was trimmed by 3 bases and the J gene end by 6 bases; junction bases not matched to a gene: 11. CDR1 is SGDLS, CDR2 YYNGEE, per germline. CDR3 DNA sequence: TGTGCCAGCAGCGCAACCGGGACAGCTGGTGATGGCTACACCTTC. This encodes CASSATGTAGDGYTF. Variable domain in full (rest from reference TRBV9 and TRBJ1-2): DSGVTQTPKHLITATGQRVTLRCSPRSGDLSVYWYQQSLDQGLQFLIQYYNGEERAKGNILERFSAQQFPDLHSELNLSSLELGDSALYFCASSATGTAGDGYTFGSGTRLTVV.

Comment on this clone: An end of the junction does not agree with germline; a read error may underlie this. The rearrangement links TRBV5-6 to TRBJ1-6; D possibly corresponds to TRBD1 (5 bases). The germline CDR1 and CDR2 sequences are SGHDT and YYEEEE. The CDR3 has 14 residues. The CDR3 reads CASRLGGGASPLHF. The DNA for the CDR3 is TGTGCCAGCAGATTGGGGGGAGGCGCTTCACCCCTCCACTTT. Drawing the rest from reference TRBV5-6 and TRBJ1-6, the complete variable domain is DAGVTQSPTHLIKTRGQQVTLRCSPKSGHDTVSWYQQALGQGPQFIFQYYEEEERQRGNFPDRFSGHQFPNYSSELNVNALLLGDSALYLCASRLGGGASPLHFGNGTRLTVT.

The chain has TRBV27 and TRBJ1-2; D gene uncertain. The CDR3 spans 14 residues. Trimming left V 0 bases short and J 5 bases short, with 10 bases between. The germline V gene encodes CDR1 MNHEY and CDR2 SMNVEV (reference sequence). The CDR3 sequence: CASSLSSGGYGYTF. The CDR3, as DNA: TGTGCCAGCAGTTTATCGTCGGGTGGTTATGGCTACACCTTC.

The rearrangement joins TRBV7-6 to TRBJ2-7; 9 bases are shared with TRBD2. Germline assignment: CDR1 SGHVS and CDR2 FNYEAQ. The CDR3 loop spans 16 amino acids. After removal of 5 bases from V and 1 base from J, the junction contained 9 bases not matched to a gene. The CDR3 coding sequence is TGTGCCAGCAGCCGGGGGCAGCGGGGGGAATCCTACGAGCAGTACTTC. Amino acid sequence: CASSRGQRGESYEQYF.

The genes are TRBV6-5 and TRBJ2-5; 12 bases are a match to TRBD2. This CDR3 has 15 amino acids. The germline CDR1 and CDR2 sequences are MNHEY and SVGAGI. Trimming took 11 bases from V and 5 from J; bases not matched to a gene: 12. The chain's CDR3 is CAASSGGALLETQYF. CDR3 nucleotide sequence: TGTGCCGCATCTAGCGGGGGGGCATTATTGGAGACCCAGTACTTC.

The rearrangement links TRBV6-5 to TRBJ1-5; 7 bases are a match to TRBD1. V was clipped by 6 bases and J by 4 bases; unmatched bases: 3. Germline-derived CDR1 and CDR2 are MNHEY and SVGAGI. The CDR3 runs to 13 residues. CDR3: CASRQGQNQPQHF. CDR3 sequence (DNA): TGTGCCAGCAGACAGGGGCAAAATCAGCCCCAGCATTTT.